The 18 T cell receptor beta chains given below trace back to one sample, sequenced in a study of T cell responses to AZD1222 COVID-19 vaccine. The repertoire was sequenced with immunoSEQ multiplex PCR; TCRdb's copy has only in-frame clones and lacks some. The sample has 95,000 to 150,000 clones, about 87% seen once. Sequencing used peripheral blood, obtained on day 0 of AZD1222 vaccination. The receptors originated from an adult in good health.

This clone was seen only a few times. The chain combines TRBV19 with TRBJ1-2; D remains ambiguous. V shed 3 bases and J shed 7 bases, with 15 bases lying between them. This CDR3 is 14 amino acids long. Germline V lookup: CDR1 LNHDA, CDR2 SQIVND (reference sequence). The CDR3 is CASSIPGGVFGYTF. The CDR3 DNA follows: TGTGCCAGTAGTATCCCAGGAGGAGTATTTGGCTACACCTTC.

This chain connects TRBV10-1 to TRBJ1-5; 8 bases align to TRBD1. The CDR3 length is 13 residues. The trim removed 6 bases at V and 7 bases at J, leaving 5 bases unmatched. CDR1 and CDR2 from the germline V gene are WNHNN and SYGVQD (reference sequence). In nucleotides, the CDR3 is TGCGCCAGCAGCCAGGGGGCCGGGCAGCCCCAGCATTTT. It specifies CASSQGAGQPQHF.

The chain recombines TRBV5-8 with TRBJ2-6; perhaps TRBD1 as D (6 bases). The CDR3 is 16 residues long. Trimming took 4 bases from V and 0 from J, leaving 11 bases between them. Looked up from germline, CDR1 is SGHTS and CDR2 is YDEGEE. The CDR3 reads CASSPGHSSGANVLTF. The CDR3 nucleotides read TGTGCCAGCAGCCCGGGACACAGCTCTGGGGCCAACGTCCTGACTTTC.

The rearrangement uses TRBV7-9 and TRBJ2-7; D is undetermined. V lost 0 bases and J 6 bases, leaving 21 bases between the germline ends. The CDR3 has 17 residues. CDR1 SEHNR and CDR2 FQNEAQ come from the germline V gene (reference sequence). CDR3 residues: CASSLALLAGEGSEQYF. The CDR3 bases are TGTGCCAGCAGCTTAGCCTTACTGGCTGGGGAAGGTAGCGAGCAGTACTTC.

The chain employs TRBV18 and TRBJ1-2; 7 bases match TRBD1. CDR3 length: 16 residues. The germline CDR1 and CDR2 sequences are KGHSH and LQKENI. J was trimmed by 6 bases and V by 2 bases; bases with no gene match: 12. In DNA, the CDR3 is TGTGCCAGCTCACCATGGGTCAAGGGGGCAGAGAATGGCTACACCTTC. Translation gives CASSPWVKGAENGYTF.

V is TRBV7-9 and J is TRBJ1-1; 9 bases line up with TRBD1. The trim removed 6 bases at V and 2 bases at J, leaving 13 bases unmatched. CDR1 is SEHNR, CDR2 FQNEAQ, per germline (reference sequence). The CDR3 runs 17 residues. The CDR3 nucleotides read TGTGCCAGCAGTTATACCCGGGCGACAGGGGGTAACACTGAAGCTTTCTTT. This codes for CASSYTRATGGNTEAFF.

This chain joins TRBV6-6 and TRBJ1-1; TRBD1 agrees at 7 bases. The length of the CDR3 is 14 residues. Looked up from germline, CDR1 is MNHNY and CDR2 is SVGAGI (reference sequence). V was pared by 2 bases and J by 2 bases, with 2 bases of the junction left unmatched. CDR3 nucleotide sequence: TGTGCCAGCAGTTACCAGGGGGGTAACACTGAAGCTTTCTTT. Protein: CASSYQGGNTEAFF.

The CDR3 region has the DNA TGTGCCAGCAGCCCCCGGGGGGGGCACACTGAAGCTTTCTTT. The encoded protein is CASSPRGGHTEAFF. The genes are TRBV3-1 (or the pseudogene TRBV3-2) and TRBJ1-1; tentative D call: TRBD1 (6 bases). The germline V gene encodes CDR1 LGHDT and CDR2 YNNKEL (reference sequence). This CDR3 contains 14 residues. V was clipped by 4 bases and J by 3 bases, with 12 bases between them.

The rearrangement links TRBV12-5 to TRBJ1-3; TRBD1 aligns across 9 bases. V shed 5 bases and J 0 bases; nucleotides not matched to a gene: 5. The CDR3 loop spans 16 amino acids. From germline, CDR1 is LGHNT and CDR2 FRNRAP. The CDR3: CASGNDRGDSGNTIYF. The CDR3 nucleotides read TGTGCTAGTGGTAACGACAGGGGGGACTCTGGAAACACCATATATTTT. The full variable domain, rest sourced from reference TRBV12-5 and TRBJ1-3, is DARVTQTPRHKVTEMGQEVTMRCQPILGHNTVFWYRQTMMQGLELLAYFRNRAPLDDSGMPKDRFSAEMPDATLATLKIQPSEPRDSAVYFCASGNDRGDSGNTIYFGEGSWLTVV.

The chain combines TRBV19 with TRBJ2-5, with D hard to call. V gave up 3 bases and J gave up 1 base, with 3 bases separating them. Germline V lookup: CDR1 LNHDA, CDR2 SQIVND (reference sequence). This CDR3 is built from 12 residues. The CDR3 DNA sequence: TGTGCCAGTAGTATCGGCCAAGAGACCCAGTACTTC. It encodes CASSIGQETQYF.

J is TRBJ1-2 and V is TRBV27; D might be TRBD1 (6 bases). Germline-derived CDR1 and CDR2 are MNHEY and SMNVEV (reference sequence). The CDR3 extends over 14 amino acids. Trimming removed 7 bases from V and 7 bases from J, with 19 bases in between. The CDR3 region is CASTSSGAQGGYTF. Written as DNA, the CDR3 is TGTGCCAGCACCTCCTCGGGGGCGCAGGGTGGCTACACCTTC.

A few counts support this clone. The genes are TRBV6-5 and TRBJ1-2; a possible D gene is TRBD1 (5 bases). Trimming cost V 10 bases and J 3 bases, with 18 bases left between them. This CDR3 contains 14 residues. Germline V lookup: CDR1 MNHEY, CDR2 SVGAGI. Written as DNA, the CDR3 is TGTGCCACCCTGAGGCGGGGGAACTACTATGGCTACACCTTC. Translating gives CATLRRGNYYGYTF.

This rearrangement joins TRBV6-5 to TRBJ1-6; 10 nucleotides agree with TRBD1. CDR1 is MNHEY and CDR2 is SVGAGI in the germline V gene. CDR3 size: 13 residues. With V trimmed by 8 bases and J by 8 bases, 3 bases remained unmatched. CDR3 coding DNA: TGTGCCAGCTTAGGGACAGGGGATTCACCCCTCCACTTT. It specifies CASLGTGDSPLHF.

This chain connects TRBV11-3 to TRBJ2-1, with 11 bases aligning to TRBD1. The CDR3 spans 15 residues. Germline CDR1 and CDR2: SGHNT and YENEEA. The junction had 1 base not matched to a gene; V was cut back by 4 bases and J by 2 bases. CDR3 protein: CASSSGQGAYNEQFF. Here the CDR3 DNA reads TGTGCCAGCAGCTCGGGACAGGGGGCCTACAATGAGCAGTTCTTC.

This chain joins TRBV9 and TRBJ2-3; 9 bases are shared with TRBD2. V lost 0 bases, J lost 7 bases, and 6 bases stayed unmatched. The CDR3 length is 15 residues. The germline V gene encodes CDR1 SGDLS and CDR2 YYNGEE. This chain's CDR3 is CASSVVSGGDHTQYF. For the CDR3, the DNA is TGTGCCAGCAGCGTAGTTAGCGGGGGTGACCATACGCAGTATTTT.

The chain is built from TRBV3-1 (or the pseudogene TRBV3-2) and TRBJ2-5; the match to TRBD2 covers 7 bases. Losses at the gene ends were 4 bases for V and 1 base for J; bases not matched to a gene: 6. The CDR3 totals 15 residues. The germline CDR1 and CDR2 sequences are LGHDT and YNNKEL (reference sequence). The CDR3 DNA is TGTGCCAGCAGCCGGGGAGGGGACCTCCAAGAGACCCAGTACTTC. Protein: CASSRGGDLQETQYF.

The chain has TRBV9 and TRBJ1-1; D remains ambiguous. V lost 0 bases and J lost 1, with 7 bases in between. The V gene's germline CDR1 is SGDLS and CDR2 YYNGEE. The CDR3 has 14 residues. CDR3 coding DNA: TGTGCCAGCAGCGTAGACGCAGGGAACACTGAAGCTTTCTTT. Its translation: CASSVDAGNTEAFF. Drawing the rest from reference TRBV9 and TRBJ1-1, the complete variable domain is DSGVTQTPKHLITATGQRVTLRCSPRSGDLSVYWYQQSLDQGLQFLIQYYNGEERAKGNILERFSAQQFPDLHSELNLSSLELGDSALYFCASSVDAGNTEAFFGQGTRLTVV.

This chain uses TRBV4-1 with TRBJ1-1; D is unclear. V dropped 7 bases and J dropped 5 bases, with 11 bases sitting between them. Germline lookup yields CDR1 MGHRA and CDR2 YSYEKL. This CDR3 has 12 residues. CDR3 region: CASTSGGTEAFF. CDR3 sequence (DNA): TGCGCCAGCACGTCCGGCGGTACTGAAGCTTTCTTT.